A single sample gave rise to the 17 T cell receptor beta chains below, sequenced in a study of cytomegalovirus exposure and HLA in healthy donors. The PCR had 60 Vbeta and 13 Jbeta primers. Profiling relied on immunoSEQ multiplex PCR, and the TCRdb table lists in-frame clones only, not all of them. This sample yields approximately 150,000 clones, of which more than 70% are seen a single time; about 1.3% belongs to the top ten. Material for sequencing was PBMCs. These receptors originate from a man in his sixties in good health and CMV-seronegative.

As for this clone: One end of the junction does not line up with germline, which may come from a read error. The chain is built from TRBV7-9 and TRBJ2-7; D might be TRBD2 (5 bases). There are 14 residues in the CDR3. CDR1 is SEHNR and CDR2 is FQNEAQ in the germline V gene (reference sequence). The CDR3 DNA reads TGTTCCAGCAGCCCCAGTGGGAGATACTACGAGCAGTACTTC. Residues: CSSSPSGRYYEQYF.

This clone occurred a few times. This sequence joins TRBV18 and TRBJ1-1; D uncertain. Trimming shortened V by 2 bases and J by 0 bases, and 7 bases separated the two germline ends. Per germline, CDR1 KGHSH and CDR2 LQKENI. The CDR3 spans 14 residues. CDR3 loop: CASSPGRMNTEAFF. CDR3 bases: TGTGCCAGCTCACCAGGGAGAATGAACACTGAAGCTTTCTTT.

The chain has TRBV2 and TRBJ2-7; TRBD2 agrees at 12 bases. This CDR3 has 14 residues. Germline trimming cut 6 bases from V and 3 bases from J; bases unmatched to any gene: 3. CDR1 is SNHLY and CDR2 is FYNNEI in the germline V gene. CDR3 DNA sequence: TGTGCCAGCAGGAGGACTAGCGGGATCTACGAGCAGTACTTC. Translation gives CASRRTSGIYEQYF.

The CDR3 loop reads CASSRDRAGTGELFF. The CDR3 coding sequence is TGTGCCAGCAGCCGGGACAGGGCGGGCACCGGGGAGCTGTTTTTT. This chain joins TRBV14 and TRBJ2-2; 9 positions agree with TRBD1. Trimming took 4 bases from V and 4 from J; bases not matched to a gene: 4. The germline CDR1 and CDR2 sequences are SGHDN and FVKESK. The CDR3 has 15 residues.

The V gene is TRBV2, the J gene TRBJ1-1; D is perhaps TRBD1 (6 bases). The germline CDR1 and CDR2 sequences are SNHLY and FYNNEI. Trimming left V 4 bases short and J 10 bases short, with 22 bases between. The CDR3 totals 15 residues. CDR3 DNA sequence: TGTGCCAGCAGTGGATTGGAAGGTGAGGGGGACGGAGCTTTCTTT. The encoded protein is CASSGLEGEGDGAFF.

The chain uses TRBV30 and TRBJ1-6, with D maybe TRBD1 (6 bases). The germline gives CDR1 GTSNPN, CDR2 SVGIG (reference sequence). Trimming removed 3 bases from V and 6 bases from J, with 15 bases in between. The CDR3 spans 15 residues. The CDR3 sequence is CAWRDSTYGNSPLHF. The CDR3 coding sequence is TGTGCCTGGAGGGACAGCACATACGGTAATTCACCCCTCCACTTT.

The DNA of the CDR3 is TGTGCCAGCAGTTTATTCAGGGGCGCCGGTTACGAGCAGTACTTC. Translated, it gives CASSLFRGAGYEQYF. The chain has TRBV28 and TRBJ2-7; a possible D gene is TRBD1 (6 bases). The V gene lost 1 base and the J gene lost 4 bases, with 14 bases spanning the gap. CDR1 is MDHEN and CDR2 is SYDVKM in the germline V gene. The length of the CDR3 is 15 residues.

The V and J genes are TRBV6-5 and TRBJ1-2; 8 nucleotides match TRBD1. In germline, CDR1 is MNHEY, CDR2 SVGAGI. V trimming: 5 bases; J trimming: 8 bases; junction bases outside the gene matches: 10. This CDR3 has 14 amino acids. The CDR3 spells CASSVDRGAGGYTF. CDR3 DNA sequence: TGTGCCAGCAGTGTCGACAGGGGAGCGGGGGGCTACACCTTC.

This clone was picked up a small number of times. This chain links TRBV18 with TRBJ2-4; TRBD1 matches at 7 bases. The germline V gene has CDR1 KGHSH and CDR2 LQKENI. This CDR3 has 16 amino acids. Unmatched junction bases numbered 7, after V lost 4 bases and J lost 1 base. CDR3 sequence: CASSLDRVGAKNIQYF. CDR3 nucleotide sequence: TGTGCCAGCTCACTCGACAGGGTAGGGGCCAAAAACATTCAGTACTTC.

V and J are TRBV28 and TRBJ1-2, with TRBD1 matching over 8 bases. The junction had 7 bases not matched to a gene; V was cut back by 3 bases and J by 7 bases. Germline loops: CDR1 MDHEN, CDR2 SYDVKM. The CDR3 covers 14 residues. The DNA of the CDR3 is TGTGCCAGCAGTTTGCCTTTGGACAGGGCTGGCTACACCTTC. Protein product: CASSLPLDRAGYTF.

V is TRBV5-1 and J is TRBJ2-7, with 12 bases fitting TRBD2. The germline gives CDR1 SGHRS, CDR2 YFSETQ. This CDR3 has 15 residues. The ends lost 4 bases at V and 4 bases at J; junction bases unmatched: 6. The CDR3 nucleotides read TGCGCCAGCAGCCCGCAGGGACTAGCGGGTTACGAGCAGTACTTC. Encoded protein: CASSPQGLAGYEQYF.

The chain has TRBV4-3 and TRBJ2-3; 7 bases are shared with TRBD2. Trimming cost V 1 base and J 2 bases; bases outside gene matches: 12. Germline V lookup: CDR1 LGHNA, CDR2 YSLEER. The CDR3 totals 18 residues. The CDR3: CASSQAPPAGVVTDTQYF. CDR3 coding DNA: TGCGCCAGCAGCCAAGCTCCACCGGCGGGGGTCGTCACAGATACGCAGTATTTT.

The table lists this clone with a few counts. The chain carries TRBV28 and TRBJ1-5; no clear D gene. The CDR3 totals 13 residues. Germline V gene lookup returns CDR1 MDHEN and CDR2 SYDVKM. The ends were cut back, 7 bases at V and 2 bases at J, with 9 bases in the middle. CDR3 residues: CASTLDGNQPQHF. Written as DNA, the CDR3 is TGTGCCAGCACCCTAGACGGCAATCAGCCCCAGCATTTT.

The chain carries TRBV28 and TRBJ2-1; 7 bases map to TRBD1. J lost 4 bases, V lost 10 bases, and 4 bases had no gene match. Germline CDR1 is MDHEN and CDR2 is SYDVKM. This CDR3 has 12 residues. The CDR3 DNA sequence: TGTGCCACCCGGACAGGTTACAATGAGCAGTTCTTC. Its protein product is CATRTGYNEQFF.

The sample holds one count of this clone. This sequence joins TRBV30 and TRBJ2-6, with 9 bases that match TRBD1. The CDR3 has 19 residues. Germline V gene sequence: CDR1 GTSNPN, CDR2 SVGIG (reference sequence). V trimming: 5 bases; J trimming: 0 bases; junction bases outside the gene matches: 14. The CDR3 DNA reads as TGTGCCTGGGATCACCGGGACAGGGTAACCCGCTCTGGGGCCAACGTCCTGACTTTC. It encodes CAWDHRDRVTRSGANVLTF.

The V call is TRBV18, the J call TRBJ2-7, with TRBD1 matching 7 bases. Germline V gene data show CDR1 as KGHSH and CDR2 as LQKENI. V gave up 5 bases and J gave up 0 bases; unmatched junction bases: 4. This CDR3 region has 14 residues. The CDR3 sequence: CASSLGQISYEQYF. The CDR3 nucleotides read TGTGCCAGCTCATTGGGACAGATCTCCTACGAGCAGTACTTC.

The chain employs TRBV18 and TRBJ1-4, with a possible D match to TRBD1 (5 bases). V was trimmed by 1 base and J by 3 bases, leaving 9 bases between them. Germline loops: CDR1 KGHSH, CDR2 LQKENI. The CDR3 runs 15 residues. CDR3 coding DNA: TGTGCCAGCTCACCACTGTTAGGGGCTAATGAAAAACTGTTTTTT. The encoded protein is CASSPLLGANEKLFF.